Each of the 5 T cell receptor beta chains below was sequenced from the same sample in a study of cytomegalovirus exposure and HLA in healthy donors. PCR primers comprised 60 Vbeta and 13 Jbeta primers. Only in-frame clones appear in the TCRdb table, and some are missing; sequencing was by immunoSEQ multiplex PCR. The table includes 65,000 to 95,000 clones, about 80% detected once. The sample was PBMCs. These receptors were obtained from a man between 50 and 59 years old in good health and CMV-seronegative.

V gene TRBV6-5 combines with J gene TRBJ2-2; 9 bases are a match to TRBD2. V trimming: 6 bases; J trimming: 4 bases; junction bases outside the gene matches: 6. This CDR3 region has 15 residues. Germline loops: CDR1 MNHEY, CDR2 SVGAGI. CDR3 in DNA: TGTGCCAGCAGCCCTAGCGGGGCCAGCACCGGGGAGCTGTTTTTT. This sequence encodes CASSPSGASTGELFF.

The J gene is TRBJ1-6, the V gene TRBV6-6, with D maybe TRBD1 (6 bases). CDR1 is MNHNY, CDR2 SVGAGI, per germline (reference sequence). The CDR3 runs 14 residues. The V end was cut by 4 bases, the J end by 7 bases, with 11 bases between. CDR3 loop: CASSFYRVNSPLHF. Here the CDR3 DNA reads TGTGCCAGCAGTTTCTACAGGGTGAATTCACCCCTCCACTTT.

This clone turned up a few times. The chain is built from TRBV9 and TRBJ2-1; 8 bases are shared with TRBD1. This CDR3 has 15 residues. V lost 0 bases and J lost 5; bases outside the gene matches: 4. Germline V gene lookup returns CDR1 SGDLS and CDR2 YYNGEE. CDR3 nucleotides: TGTGCCAGCAGCGTAGGGACAGGGTTTCACAATGAGCAGTTCTTC. Translated, it gives CASSVGTGFHNEQFF. The full variable domain, rest sourced from reference TRBV9 and TRBJ2-1, is DSGVTQTPKHLITATGQRVTLRCSPRSGDLSVYWYQQSLDQGLQFLIQYYNGEERAKGNILERFSAQQFPDLHSELNLSSLELGDSALYFCASSVGTGFHNEQFFGPGTRLTVL.

This chain connects TRBV7-5 to TRBJ2-1; no check of the table's D call, TRBD2, against the DNA was made. TRBV7-5 is classified as a pseudogene. This CDR3 has 15 amino acids. The CDR3 nucleotides read TGTGTCAGAAGCTTAGATTTCCGGGGGACCAATGAGCAGTTCTTC. Translating it yields CVRSLDFRGTNEQFF.

The chain combines TRBV15 with TRBJ2-2; possible D gene TRBD1, 5 bases. Germline-derived CDR1 and CDR2 are LNHNV and YYDKDF (reference sequence). This CDR3 is built from 15 residues. V was pared by 1 base and J by 5 bases, with 11 bases between. CDR3 sequence reads: CATSRAGSVTGELFF. In DNA form, the CDR3 reads TGTGCCACCAGCAGAGCAGGGTCTGTAACCGGGGAGCTGTTTTTT. Drawing the rest from reference TRBV15 and TRBJ2-2, the complete variable domain is DAMVIQNPRYQVTQFGKPVTLSCSQTLNHNVMYWYQQKSSQAPKLLFHYYDKDFNNEADTPDNFQSRRPNTSFCFLDIRSPGLGDTAMYLCATSRAGSVTGELFFGEGSRLTVL.